The 29 T cell receptor beta chains in this list originate from one sample, sequenced in a study of blood T cell repertoires in COVID-19. Libraries were prepared by immunoSEQ multiplex PCR; TCRdb keeps only in-frame clonotypes and omits some of them. This sample yields around 110,000 clones, of which approximately 90% are seen a single time; approximately 1.7% belongs to the top ten. Material: peripheral blood. The receptors come from a human donor with active COVID-19. The donor label of this sample is uncertain.

The chain couples TRBV3-1 (or the pseudogene TRBV3-2) to TRBJ1-1; 8 positions agree with TRBD1. The CDR3 runs to 15 residues. Per germline, CDR1 LGHDT and CDR2 YNNKEL (reference sequence). J lost 6 bases, V lost 0 bases, and 6 bases had no gene match. CDR3: CASSQEFGQGAEAFF. CDR3 bases: TGTGCCAGCAGCCAAGAGTTTGGACAGGGCGCTGAAGCTTTCTTT.

The V and J genes are TRBV4-1 and TRBJ2-3, with 8 positions matching TRBD1. The CDR3 totals 15 residues. V lost 4 bases and J lost 4; bases outside the gene matches: 7. Germline V gives CDR1 MGHRA, CDR2 YSYEKL. CDR3 nucleotides: TGCGCCAGCAGCCGCGGACAGGGTTTACCAGATACGCAGTATTTT. Its protein is CASSRGQGLPDTQYF.

The chain carries TRBV7-2 and TRBJ1-5, with TRBD1 matching 7 bases. The CDR3 is made up of 16 amino acids. The ends lost 1 base at V and 4 bases at J; junction bases unmatched: 7. In germline, CDR1 is SGHTA, CDR2 FQGNSA. DNA of the CDR3: TGTGCCAGCAGCTTAGTCGGTTCACAGGGGAATCAGCCCCAGCATTTT. The encoded protein is CASSLVGSQGNQPQHF.

V gene TRBV7-9 combines with J gene TRBJ1-1, with a possible D match to TRBD1 (6 bases). V was shortened by 1 base and J by 5 bases, with 11 bases between the two germline ends. The CDR3 runs 14 residues. Per the germline V gene, CDR1 is SEHNR and CDR2 is FQNEAQ (reference sequence). The CDR3 protein is CASSLGLTGTEAFF. CDR3 DNA: TGTGCCAGCAGCTTAGGTCTCACAGGGACTGAAGCTTTCTTT.

CDR3: CAIGGAAYEQYF. The CDR3 coding sequence is TGTGCCATCGGCGGGGCTGCCTACGAGCAGTACTTC. V and J are TRBV7-2 and TRBJ2-7; possibly TRBD2 for D (6 bases). The CDR3 covers 12 residues. The V gene lost 10 bases and the J gene lost 2 bases, with 12 bases spanning the gap. Per germline, CDR1 SGHTA and CDR2 FQGNSA.

The chain couples TRBV4-1 to TRBJ2-7, with 10 bases fitting TRBD1. Germline V gene data show CDR1 as MGHRA and CDR2 as YSYEKL. V trimming: 2 bases; J trimming: 2 bases; junction bases outside the gene matches: 3. The CDR3 consists of 15 residues. CDR3 region: CASSQWGQGPYEQYF. As DNA, the CDR3 is TGCGCCAGCAGCCAATGGGGACAGGGGCCCTACGAGCAGTACTTC.

The rearrangement joins TRBV3-1 (or the pseudogene TRBV3-2) to TRBJ1-6, with D perhaps TRBD1 (5 bases). Trimming took off 2 bases at V and 10 bases at J, with 12 bases between the two ends. The CDR3 contains 14 residues. Germline V lookup: CDR1 LGHDT, CDR2 YNNKEL (reference sequence). CDR3 amino acids: CASSQRGRISPLHF. CDR3 sequence (DNA): TGTGCCAGCAGCCAAAGGGGCCGCATCTCACCCCTCCACTTT.

The chain couples TRBV28 to TRBJ1-6, with 9 positions matching TRBD1. There are 16 residues in the CDR3. The V and J ends lost 7 bases and 10 bases, in that order; junction bases with no gene match: 14. Looked up from germline, CDR1 is MDHEN and CDR2 is SYDVKM. CDR3 sequence reads: CASTPFRDRVGSPLHF. As DNA, the CDR3 is TGTGCCAGCACCCCCTTCCGGGACAGGGTCGGGTCACCCCTCCACTTT. The full variable domain, rest sourced from reference TRBV28 and TRBJ1-6, is DVKVTQSSRYLVKRTGEKVFLECVQDMDHENMFWYRQDPGLGLRLIYFSYDVKMKEKGDIPEGYSVSREKKERFSLILESASTNQTSMYLCASTPFRDRVGSPLHFGNGTRLTVT.

The table lists this clone with a count of one. The chain has TRBV19 and TRBJ2-5, with 12 nucleotides matching TRBD2. The CDR3 spans 15 residues. Germline V gives CDR1 LNHDA, CDR2 SQIVND (reference sequence). V was pared by 7 bases and J by 5 bases, with 8 bases of the junction left unmatched. Here the CDR3 DNA reads TGTGCCAGTATGTTACTAGCGGGGGGTCGTGAGACCCAGTACTTC. Its translation: CASMLLAGGRETQYF.

This chain connects TRBV19 to TRBJ2-3, with 7 bases matching TRBD1. The J segment lost 3 bases and the V segment lost 5 bases, leaving 8 bases of the junction unmatched. This CDR3 is built from 15 residues. Germline CDR1 is LNHDA and CDR2 is SQIVND (reference sequence). DNA for the CDR3: TGTGCCAGTAGTTCAGGGGGTGGGGCGACAGATACGCAGTATTTT. Its translation is CASSSGGGATDTQYF.

The J gene is TRBJ1-4, the V gene TRBV28; maybe TRBD1 (6 bases). Trimming removed 7 bases at V and 8 bases at J, with 20 bases between. CDR3 length: 15 residues. Germline CDR1 MDHEN, CDR2 SYDVKM. DNA of the CDR3: TGTGCCAGCACCGTGAGGGGGGGCAGAGGGGAAAAACTGTTTTTT. Protein: CASTVRGGRGEKLFF.

The DNA for the CDR3 is TGTGCCAGCAGCTTACAGGGGGCCACTGAAGCTTTCTTT. It is translated as CASSLQGATEAFF. The chain employs TRBV7-3 and TRBJ1-1; TRBD1 matches at 8 bases. This CDR3 is built from 13 residues. Per germline, CDR1 SGHTA and CDR2 FQGTGA. The J segment lost 4 bases and the V segment lost 2 bases, leaving 0 bases of the junction unmatched.

The rearrangement links TRBV11-3 to TRBJ2-1; 9 nucleotides align to TRBD2. This CDR3 has 13 amino acids. V was clipped by 7 bases and J by 10 bases; unmatched bases: 8. Germline V gene lookup returns CDR1 SGHNT and CDR2 YENEEA. The CDR3 reads CASTPGAGGEQFF. The CDR3 region has the DNA TGTGCCAGCACCCCAGGGGCGGGGGGGGAGCAGTTCTTC.

Remarks on this clone: Other DNA sequences in the sample encode the same CDR3. This chain links TRBV29-1 with TRBJ2-3; the match to TRBD2 covers 7 bases. Germline loops: CDR1 SQVTM, CDR2 ANQGSEA. The CDR3 length is 15 residues. V lost 6 bases to trimming and J lost 3 bases; unmatched junction nucleotides: 12. The chain's CDR3 is CSVEGGMFGTDTQYF. CDR3 nucleotide sequence: TGCAGCGTAGAGGGAGGGATGTTTGGAACAGATACGCAGTATTTT.

This chain joins TRBV4-3 and TRBJ2-2; possible D gene TRBD1, 5 bases. The CDR3 totals 15 residues. Germline V gene sequence: CDR1 LGHNA, CDR2 YSLEER. V lost 0 bases and J lost 5, with 10 bases in between. CDR3 region: CASSQDLGLTGELFF. CDR3 sequence (DNA): TGCGCCAGCAGCCAAGACCTGGGGCTTACCGGGGAGCTGTTTTTT.

V is TRBV5-6 and J is TRBJ1-1; 9 bases map to TRBD1. The germline V gene encodes CDR1 SGHDT and CDR2 YYEEEE. The CDR3 extends over 17 amino acids. After removal of 4 bases from V and 0 bases from J, the junction contained 10 bases not matched to a gene. CDR3 DNA sequence: TGTGCCAGCAGCCTAAGGACAGGGGCGATAATGAACACTGAAGCTTTCTTT. It translates to CASSLRTGAIMNTEAFF.

V gene TRBV19 combines with J gene TRBJ1-5; D unresolved. V was clipped by 7 bases and J by 7 bases, with 11 bases between them. Germline V gene sequence: CDR1 LNHDA, CDR2 SQIVND (reference sequence). The CDR3 contains 12 residues. CDR3 in DNA: TGTGCCAGTACGAGGGCGGGACAGCCCCAGCATTTT. Its protein product is CASTRAGQPQHF.

The genes are TRBV28 and TRBJ1-1; D possibly corresponds to TRBD1 (5 bases). CDR1 is MDHEN and CDR2 is SYDVKM in the germline V gene. The CDR3 has 14 amino acids. Trimming shortened V by 6 bases and J by 3 bases, and 14 bases separated the two germline ends. CDR3 bases: TGTGCCAGCAGACCCGGGACGGGAGACACTGAAGCTTTCTTT. Amino acids: CASRPGTGDTEAFF.

CDR3 region: CASSELVGRLGYTF. The CDR3 nucleotides are TGTGCCAGCAGTGAATTGGTGGGGCGTCTGGGCTACACCTTC. The chain employs TRBV2 and TRBJ1-2, with a possible D match to TRBD1 (5 bases). Germline V gives CDR1 SNHLY, CDR2 FYNNEI. This CDR3 is 14 amino acids long. The V end was cut by 2 bases, the J end by 8 bases, with 15 bases between.

The V and J genes are TRBV7-2 and TRBJ1-1; 7 bases match TRBD1. The CDR3 is 15 residues long. Looked up from germline, CDR1 is SGHTA and CDR2 is FQGNSA. The junction had 5 bases not matched to a gene; V was cut back by 4 bases and J by 0 bases. The DNA of the CDR3 is TGTGCCAGCAGCTCGAGACAGGGAATGAACACTGAAGCTTTCTTT. Protein: CASSSRQGMNTEAFF.

A few counts support this clone. The chain joins TRBV5-1 to TRBJ1-6; TRBD1 might be the D (5 bases). V lost 6 bases, J lost 6 bases, and 13 bases lay in between. CDR3 size: 14 residues. Per the germline V gene, CDR1 is SGHRS and CDR2 is YFSETQ. The CDR3 DNA is TGCGCCAGCAACCCCGGAGGGGCTAATTCACCCCTCCACTTT. Its protein is CASNPGGANSPLHF.

J is TRBJ2-5 and V is TRBV9, with 8 bases aligning to TRBD2. J was trimmed by 4 bases and V by 0 bases; bases with no gene match: 5. Germline CDR1 and CDR2: SGDLS and YYNGEE. The CDR3 contains 15 residues. Here the CDR3 DNA reads TGTGCCAGCAGCGTAGGGGGACTAGTTCTAGAGACCCAGTACTTC. Amino acids: CASSVGGLVLETQYF.

The chain uses TRBV27 and TRBJ2-7, with D possibly TRBD1 on 5 matching bases. V shed 5 bases and J shed 4 bases, with 6 bases lying between them. Germline V lookup: CDR1 MNHEY, CDR2 SMNVEV (reference sequence). CDR3 length equals 11 residues. The CDR3 DNA reads TGTGCCAGCAGTCCAGGGTACGAGCAGTACTTC. Its translation is CASSPGYEQYF.

As DNA, the CDR3 is TGTGCCAGCAGTAGACAGGGTGAAGCTTTCTTT. Its translation is CASSRQGEAFF. The V call is TRBV6-2 or TRBV6-3, the J call TRBJ1-1; 7 bases are a match to TRBD1. The V and J ends lost 5 bases and 7 bases, in that order; junction bases with no gene match: 1. The CDR3 extends over 11 amino acids. The germline V gene has CDR1 MNHEY and CDR2 SVGEGT.

The chain combines TRBV9 with TRBJ2-2, with TRBD2 as a possible D gene (6 bases). V gave up 6 bases and J gave up 4 bases, with 13 bases separating them. The CDR3 consists of 14 residues. Germline loops: CDR1 SGDLS, CDR2 YYNGEE. CDR3 amino acids: CASNTGLFTGELFF. In nucleotides, the CDR3 is TGTGCCAGCAACACAGGACTATTCACCGGGGAGCTGTTTTTT. The variable domain in full, with the rest retrieved from reference TRBV9 and TRBJ2-2, is DSGVTQTPKHLITATGQRVTLRCSPRSGDLSVYWYQQSLDQGLQFLIQYYNGEERAKGNILERFSAQQFPDLHSELNLSSLELGDSALYFCASNTGLFTGELFFGEGSRLTVL.

The chain combines TRBV9 with TRBJ2-2; D not resolved. The CDR3 runs to 14 residues. V dropped 4 bases and J dropped 4 bases, with 11 bases sitting between them. Per the germline V gene, CDR1 is SGDLS and CDR2 is YYNGEE. The CDR3 nucleotides read TGTGCCAGCAGCCAAACAGTATCCACCGGGGAGCTGTTTTTT. Translation: CASSQTVSTGELFF.

The chain employs TRBV5-1 and TRBJ2-5; tentatively, D is TRBD1 (6 bases). Germline loops: CDR1 SGHRS, CDR2 YFSETQ. CDR3 size: 13 residues. The V end lost 3 bases, the J end lost 2 bases, and 8 bases lay between the germline ends. The CDR3 DNA is TGCGCCAGCAGCTGGGGGCGGCAAGAGACCCAGTACTTC. Protein: CASSWGRQETQYF.

V is TRBV7-2 and J is TRBJ1-2, with 7 bases matching TRBD1. J lost 5 bases, V lost 2 bases, and 14 bases had no gene match. The CDR3 loop spans 17 amino acids. CDR1 SGHTA and CDR2 FQGNSA come from the germline V gene. This CDR3 is CASSLRFWDSLSYGYTF. Written as DNA, the CDR3 is TGTGCCAGCAGCTTACGTTTCTGGGACAGCCTTAGTTATGGCTACACCTTC.

J is TRBJ2-5 and V is TRBV5-1; tentatively, D is TRBD1 (7 bases). Deletions cut 1 base from V and 5 bases from J, with 12 bases between. Germline loops: CDR1 SGHRS, CDR2 YFSETQ. This CDR3 contains 14 residues. CDR3 bases: TGCGCCAGCAGCTTGATCCAGGGGGGTGAGACCCAGTACTTC. Protein product: CASSLIQGGETQYF. Together with reference TRBV5-1 and TRBJ2-5, the CDR3 gives the full variable domain: KAGVTQTPRYLIKTRGQQVTLSCSPISGHRSVSWYQQTPGQGLQFLFEYFSETQRNKGNFPGRFSGRQFSNSRSEMNVSTLELGDSALYLCASSLIQGGETQYFGPGTRLLVL.